What follows are 28 T cell receptor beta chains derived from one specimen sequenced in a study of T cells in Graves' hyperthyroidism and ophthalmopathy. Regions amplified from RNA transcripts were the TCR beta CDR3 regions. HTBI primers were the set used in a first-round RT-PCR of the TCR CDR3. MiXCR, applied by TCRdb to the multiplex PCR reads, yields one record per CDR3 protein. The sample includes about 260,000 distinct CDR3 sequences, around 15% of them seen just once. Sequencing input: blood. The source is a woman younger than 35 with Graves' ophthalmopathy.

This clonotype has at least ten counts. The V gene is TRBV6-1, the J gene TRBJ1-2, with 8 bases that match TRBD1. V lost 8 bases to trimming and J lost 4 bases; unmatched junction nucleotides: 3. This CDR3 spans 12 amino acids. Germline-derived CDR1 and CDR2 are MNHNS and SASEGT. The CDR3 DNA is TGTGCCAGCGGACAGGGAGGCTATGGCTACACCTTC. Its protein product is CASGQGGYGYTF.

This clonotype has a count of ten or more. The chain has TRBV5-1 and TRBJ2-3, with 9 bases that match TRBD1. The J segment lost 4 bases and the V segment lost 2 bases, leaving 8 bases of the junction unmatched. The CDR3 runs 16 residues. Germline V gene sequence: CDR1 SGHRS, CDR2 YFSETQ. CDR3 residues: CASSFRGQGISDTQYF. The CDR3 DNA reads as TGCGCCAGCAGCTTCCGGGGACAGGGAATTTCAGATACGCAGTATTTT.

In the case of this clonotype: Given a much more abundant clone one base away, this may be a read error. This rearrangement joins TRBV20-1 to TRBJ1-1, with D possibly being TRBD1 (6 bases). V shed 2 bases and J shed 1 base, with 11 bases lying between them. The CDR3 spans 14 residues. Germline V gene data show CDR1 as DFQATT and CDR2 as SNEGSKA (reference sequence). The CDR3 DNA is TGCAGTGCTAGAAGGGGACATCAGAACACTGAAGCTTTCTTT. Protein product: CSARRGHQNTEAFF.

This clonotype was counted many times. The V gene is TRBV20-1, the J gene TRBJ2-7; 10 bases fit TRBD2. There are 14 residues in the CDR3. V was clipped by 4 bases and J by 6 bases; unmatched bases: 9. From germline, CDR1 is DFQATT and CDR2 SNEGSKA (reference sequence). The CDR3 is CSATKTSGVAEQYF. DNA of the CDR3: TGCAGTGCTACCAAAACTAGCGGGGTCGCCGAGCAGTACTTC.

This clonotype occurred many times. The chain is built from TRBV28 and TRBJ1-6; D call uncertain. V was shortened by 4 bases and J by 0 bases, with 10 bases between the two germline ends. Germline CDR1 and CDR2: MDHEN and SYDVKM. The CDR3 covers 16 residues. The CDR3 nucleotides are TGTGCCAGCAGTTATTTGGGAAGCTCCTATAATTCACCCCTCCACTTT. Translating gives CASSYLGSSYNSPLHF. The entire variable domain, with the rest obtained from reference TRBV28 and TRBJ1-6, is as follows: DVKVTQSSRYLVKRTGEKVFLECVQDMDHENMFWYRQDPGLGLRLIYFSYDVKMKEKGDIPEGYSVSREKKERFSLILESASTNQTSMYLCASSYLGSSYNSPLHFGNGTRLTVT.

Many counts were recorded for this clonotype. One junction end does not reproduce the germline sequence, and a read error may be involved. The rearrangement joins TRBV2 to TRBJ1-1; D gene unclear. From germline, CDR1 is SNHLY and CDR2 FYNNEI. This CDR3 is 18 amino acids long. DNA for the CDR3: TGTGCCAGCAGTGAGATTCGGAAGGCTTTTCACATGAACACTGAAACTTTCTTT. Translated: CASSEIRKAFHMNTETFF. Together with reference TRBV2 and TRBJ1-1, the CDR3 gives the full variable domain: EPEVTQTPSHQVTQMGQEVILRCVPISNHLYFYWYRQILGQKVEFLVSFYNNEISEKSEIFDDQFSVERPDGSNFTLKIRSTKLEDSAMYFCASSEIRKAFHMNTETFFGQGTRLTVV.

This clonotype was counted at least ten times. The CDR3 region has the DNA TGTGCCAGCAGCCCGAAACGAAGTAGCGGGAGCTCCTACAATGAGCAGTTCTTC. Translation gives CASSPKRSSGSSYNEQFF. This chain connects TRBV7-9 to TRBJ2-1; TRBD2 agrees at 9 bases. Germline trimming cut 5 bases from V and 0 bases from J; bases unmatched to any gene: 11. Germline V gives CDR1 SEHNR, CDR2 FQNEAQ (reference sequence). This CDR3 spans 18 amino acids.

The J gene is TRBJ1-1, the V gene TRBV20-1; 9 nucleotides agree with TRBD1. After removal of 5 bases from V and 1 base from J, the junction contained 8 bases not matched to a gene. Germline lookup yields CDR1 DFQATT and CDR2 SNEGSKA (reference sequence). The CDR3 runs 15 residues. CDR3 nucleotide sequence: TGCAGTGCTCACGGACAGGGGACTGGGAACACTGAAGCTTTCTTT. The encoded protein is CSAHGQGTGNTEAFF.

This clonotype was counted ten times or more. The chain combines TRBV11-1 with TRBJ2-7, with 9 bases lining up with TRBD1. The CDR3 extends over 14 amino acids. Losses at the gene ends were 1 base for V and 2 bases for J; bases not matched to a gene: 0. Per germline, CDR1 SGHAT and CDR2 FQDESV (reference sequence). CDR3 loop: CASSLGDRAYEQYF. The CDR3 DNA reads as TGTGCCAGCAGCTTAGGGGACAGGGCCTACGAGCAGTACTTC.

This clonotype was seen a handful of times. This rearrangement joins TRBV4-2 to TRBJ2-7; tentative D call: TRBD2 (5 bases). Germline CDR1 LGHNA, CDR2 YNFKEQ. This CDR3 is built from 17 residues. The germline V and J ends were trimmed by 0 bases and 1 base, with 16 bases remaining between them. The CDR3 nucleotides read TGTGCCAGCAGCCAAGAACTGGACGGGGTGGTATCCTACGAGCAGTACTTC. Translated: CASSQELDGVVSYEQYF.

This clonotype was counted ten times or more. The rearrangement links TRBV12-3 or TRBV12-4 to TRBJ2-1; TRBD2 matches 11 bases. The CDR3 runs 16 residues. V gave up 6 bases and J gave up 4 bases; unmatched junction bases: 8. Here the CDR3 reads CASSPPTSGKYNEQFF. The CDR3 DNA reads TGTGCCAGCAGCCCGCCGACTAGCGGGAAATACAATGAGCAGTTCTTC.

This clonotype was observed at least ten times. The chain is built from TRBV10-3 and TRBJ2-2; 7 nucleotides align to TRBD2. The CDR3 sequence is 14 residues long. Losses at the gene ends were 6 bases for V and 1 base for J; bases not matched to a gene: 2. Germline CDR1 reads ENHRY; CDR2 reads SYGVKD. Here the CDR3 DNA reads TGTGCCATCAGACTAGCGATGAACACCGGGGAGCTGTTTTTT. This translates into CAIRLAMNTGELFF.

V is TRBV19 and J is TRBJ2-1; 13 nucleotides match TRBD2. V dropped 5 bases and J dropped 5; count of bases not matched to a gene: 3. The CDR3 consists of 15 residues. CDR1 is LNHDA and CDR2 is SQIVND in the germline V gene (reference sequence). The CDR3: CASSPGLAGHNEQFF. The CDR3 DNA follows: TGTGCCAGTAGTCCGGGACTAGCGGGGCACAATGAGCAGTTCTTC.

This clonotype was seen many times. Germline is not matched at one junction end, which may reflect a read error. The J gene is TRBJ1-5, the V gene TRBV20-1; D is undetermined. Looked up from germline, CDR1 is DFQATT and CDR2 is SNEGSKA (reference sequence). The CDR3 is made up of 12 amino acids. CDR3 in amino acids: CSARDEYQPQHF. In nucleotides, the CDR3 is TGCAGTGCTCGAGACGAGTACCAGCCCCAGCATTTT.

At least ten counts were recorded for this clonotype. The chain recombines TRBV7-8 with TRBJ2-1; 7 bases match TRBD2. The CDR3 length is 17 residues. Germline assignment: CDR1 SGHVS and CDR2 FQNEAQ. Unmatched junction bases numbered 14, after V lost 1 base and J lost 8 bases. The CDR3, as DNA: TGTGCCAGCAGCTTAGAAGTTGGGCGGGGGAGTCACGATGAGCAGTTCTTC. Translated: CASSLEVGRGSHDEQFF.

This clonotype was detected ten times or more. The chain links TRBV18 to TRBJ1-1; TRBD1 matches at 10 bases. The CDR3 contains 17 residues. The V segment lost 1 base and the J segment 5 bases; nucleotides outside the gene matches: 10. Germline V gene data show CDR1 as KGHSH and CDR2 as LQKENI. CDR3 loop: CASSPRPGTGVRTEAFF. The CDR3 DNA reads TGTGCCAGCTCACCACGTCCCGGGACAGGGGTTCGGACTGAAGCTTTCTTT.

As to this clonotype: A much more abundant neighbour one base away suggests this may be a read error. This chain uses TRBV5-5 with TRBJ1-6, with D possibly matching TRBD1 (5 bases). Between the trimmed V and J ends, which lost 3 bases and 9 bases, there was a span of 13 bases. CDR3 length equals 14 residues. Looked up from germline, CDR1 is SGHKS and CDR2 is YYEKEE (reference sequence). The CDR3 reads CASSSGLRGSPLHF. Here the CDR3 DNA reads TGTGCCAGCAGCTCGGGGCTACGGGGTTCACCCCTCCACTTT. The whole variable domain, filled in from reference TRBV5-5 and TRBJ1-6, reads DAGVTQSPTHLIKTRGQQVTLRCSPISGHKSVSWYQQVLGQGPQFIFQYYEKEERGRGNFPDRFSARQFPNYSSELNVNALLLGDSALYLCASSSGLRGSPLHFGNGTRLTVT.

The CDR3 nucleotides read TGTGCCAGCTCACCACTGTTGTACAGGGGGCAGGAGCAGTACTTC. Its translation: CASSPLLYRGQEQYF. This sequence joins TRBV18 and TRBJ2-7, with TRBD1 matching over 9 bases. CDR1 is KGHSH, CDR2 LQKENI, per germline. V shed 1 base, J shed 7 bases, and the junction held 8 bases outside the gene matches. The CDR3 totals 15 residues.

This clonotype was counted ten times or more. This chain links TRBV28 with TRBJ2-5; D is uncertain. The V gene's germline CDR1 is MDHEN and CDR2 SYDVKM. The CDR3 covers 14 residues. Trimming took 6 bases from V and 1 from J, leaving 12 bases between them. The CDR3 DNA follows: TGTGCCAGCAGGGTACACGGAACCCAAGAGACCCAGTACTTC. Protein product: CASRVHGTQETQYF.

This clonotype was observed a handful of times. The chain couples TRBV5-4 to TRBJ1-2; D not resolved. The CDR3 sequence is 14 residues long. V lost 0 bases to trimming and J lost 4 bases, with 10 bases between them. CDR1 and CDR2 from the germline V gene are SGHNT and YYREEE (reference sequence). CDR3 amino acids: CASSLDRGGYGYTF. CDR3 sequence (DNA): TGTGCCAGCAGCTTGGATAGAGGCGGCTATGGCTACACCTTC.

This clonotype was observed a handful of times. V usage is TRBV9 and J usage is TRBJ2-3; TRBD2 matches 7 bases. CDR1 is SGDLS and CDR2 is YYNGEE in the germline V gene. The CDR3 covers 16 residues. The trim removed 2 bases at V and 2 bases at J, leaving 8 bases unmatched. CDR3 coding DNA: TGTGCCAGCAGCGTTGAAGCTAGCGGTGACACAGATACGCAGTATTTT. This encodes CASSVEASGDTDTQYF.

This clonotype was counted many times. The chain employs TRBV28 and TRBJ1-1; D unresolved. The CDR3 extends over 14 amino acids. V was pared by 1 base and J by 11 bases, with 17 bases between. Germline CDR1 is MDHEN and CDR2 is SYDVKM. CDR3 protein: CASSLSLFGSLAFF. The CDR3 region has the DNA TGTGCCAGCAGTTTATCTTTGTTCGGCAGCCTGGCTTTCTTT.

Only a few counts were recorded for this clonotype. This may come from a read error, since a much larger clone is one base off. V gene TRBV29-1 combines with J gene TRBJ1-6; 8 bases agree with TRBD1. The CDR3 runs 14 residues. CDR1 is SQVTM, CDR2 ANQGSEA, per germline. DNA for the CDR3: TGCAGCGTCCTAGGGGACAGGCCACGTTCATCCCTCCACTTT. Its translation is CSVLGDRPRSSLHF.

This clonotype was picked up many times. The chain combines TRBV20-1 with TRBJ2-7, with 7 bases aligning to TRBD1. The CDR3 sequence is 14 residues long. V lost 0 bases, J lost 4 bases, and 6 bases stayed unmatched. Germline lookup yields CDR1 DFQATT and CDR2 SNEGSKA (reference sequence). The CDR3 spells CSARDRDRLYEQYF. In DNA, the CDR3 is TGCAGTGCTAGAGATCGGGACAGACTTTACGAGCAGTACTTC.

This clonotype was recorded a few times. V and J are TRBV3-1 and TRBJ2-1; D may be TRBD1 or TRBD2 (5 bases each). Trimming took off 5 bases at V and 7 bases at J, with 15 bases between the two ends. The germline CDR1 and CDR2 sequences are LGHDT and YNNKEL (reference sequence). The CDR3 sequence is 14 residues long. The chain's CDR3 is CASSKRGPLNEQFF. CDR3 nucleotides: TGTGCCAGCAGCAAACGGGGACCTTTGAATGAGCAGTTCTTC.

This clonotype has ten or more counts. The gene calls are TRBV27 and TRBJ1-5, with D unresolved. Germline V gene lookup returns CDR1 MNHEY and CDR2 SMNVEV (reference sequence). The CDR3 contains 16 residues. Trimming removed 7 bases from V and 11 bases from J, with 27 bases in between. DNA for the CDR3: TGTGCCAGCACTTCCTTCTCCGGGAACTATTGCCCGGCCCAGCATTTT. It translates to CASTSFSGNYCPAQHF.

This clonotype appeared many times. This chain links TRBV20-1 with TRBJ2-2; D might be TRBD2 (5 bases). V lost 8 bases to trimming and J lost 4 bases, with 14 bases between them. Germline-derived CDR1 and CDR2 are DFQATT and SNEGSKA (reference sequence). The CDR3 is made up of 13 amino acids. The CDR3 bases are TGCAGTACACGTACTAGATCCACCGGGGAGCTGTTTTTT. This encodes CSTRTRSTGELFF.

Notes on this clonotype: Sequence at one end of the junction differs from germline and may be a read error. V is TRBV19 and J is TRBJ1-5, with TRBD1 identical over 9 bases. Germline V gene data show CDR1 as LNHDA and CDR2 as SQIVND (reference sequence). The CDR3 totals 15 residues. CDR3 amino acids: CANSFRDRVGQPQHF. Here the CDR3 DNA reads TGTGCCAATAGTTTCCGGGACAGGGTAGGACAGCCCCAGCATTTT.